The 29 T cell receptor beta chains in this list originate from one sample, sequenced in a study of OX40 agonist ivuxolimab in advanced cancers. Clones were read by immunoSEQ multiplex PCR, and TCRdb kept only the in-frame ones, dropping some. The sample carries around 94,000 clones, around 82% recorded once. The material was CD4+ or CD8+ T cells sorted from blood, obtained in a trial of the OX40 agonist ivuxolimab. Source of these receptors: an adult with an advanced solid tumor such as melanoma, head and neck, liver or kidney cancer.

This chain links TRBV25-1 with TRBJ2-1; no reliable D call. There are 14 residues in the CDR3. V gave up 4 bases and J gave up 0 bases, with 7 bases separating them. Germline CDR1 and CDR2: MGHDK and SYGVNS. The CDR3 loop is CASSGPSSYNEQFF. For the CDR3, the DNA is TGTGCCAGCAGTGGCCCGAGCTCCTACAATGAGCAGTTCTTC.

The chain combines TRBV7-9 with TRBJ1-2, with TRBD1 matching 9 bases. The germline gives CDR1 SEHNR, CDR2 FQNEAQ (reference sequence). V trimming: 5 bases; J trimming: 4 bases; junction bases outside the gene matches: 17. The CDR3 loop spans 18 amino acids. In nucleotides, the CDR3 is TGTGCCAGCAGCGAGGGTTGGGACAGGGCCGAGTCCATCTATGGCTACACCTTC. Its protein is CASSEGWDRAESIYGYTF.

The gene calls are TRBV15 and TRBJ2-2; 7 nucleotides line up with TRBD2. CDR3 length: 13 amino acids. From germline, CDR1 is LNHNV and CDR2 YYDKDF (reference sequence). Germline trimming cut 5 bases from V and 6 bases from J; bases unmatched to any gene: 3. The CDR3 protein is CATSAGESGELFF. The CDR3 coding sequence is TGTGCCACCAGCGCGGGGGAATCCGGGGAGCTGTTTTTT.

This chain uses TRBV7-9 with TRBJ2-2; D may match TRBD1 or TRBD2 (5 bases each). This CDR3 has 12 amino acids. Germline V gives CDR1 SEHNR, CDR2 FQNEAQ (reference sequence). Between the trimmed V and J ends, which lost 7 bases and 5 bases, there was a span of 8 bases. The CDR3 reads CASNWGTGELFF. In DNA, the CDR3 is TGTGCCAGCAACTGGGGGACCGGGGAGCTGTTTTTT.

J is TRBJ2-7 and V is TRBV11-3; D uncertain. Per the germline V gene, CDR1 is SGHNT and CDR2 is YENEEA. V lost 7 bases, J lost 9 bases, and 13 bases lay in between. This CDR3 is built from 11 residues. CDR3 sequence reads: CASTDQSVQYF. DNA of the CDR3: TGTGCCAGCACCGATCAGAGTGTGCAGTACTTC.

This chain joins TRBV27 and TRBJ1-4, with 8 bases matching TRBD1. Germline loops: CDR1 MNHEY, CDR2 SMNVEV (reference sequence). CDR3 size: 16 residues. V was clipped by 2 bases and J by 4 bases; unmatched bases: 6. CDR3 loop: CASSLTLTGVNEKLFF. The CDR3, as DNA: TGTGCCAGCAGTTTAACTCTGACAGGGGTTAATGAAAAACTGTTTTTT.

The chain employs TRBV11-3 and TRBJ2-7; maybe TRBD1 (6 bases). Germline loops: CDR1 SGHNT, CDR2 YENEEA. Trimming left V 7 bases short and J 2 bases short, with 21 bases between. CDR3 size: 16 residues. The DNA of the CDR3 is TGTGCCAGCAACAGCCGGGACACCCTTTCCCCCTACGAGCAGTACTTC. It translates to CASNSRDTLSPYEQYF.

The chain joins TRBV28 to TRBJ1-4; D not certain. This CDR3 comprises 15 residues. V lost 6 bases and J lost 5, with 16 bases in between. Germline V gives CDR1 MDHEN, CDR2 SYDVKM. The CDR3 coding sequence is TGTGCCAGCAGCCCTGTGGGTGTGTGGAATGAAAAACTGTTTTTT. Translated, it gives CASSPVGVWNEKLFF. Using reference TRBV28 and TRBJ1-4 for the parts outside the CDR3, the full variable domain is DVKVTQSSRYLVKRTGEKVFLECVQDMDHENMFWYRQDPGLGLRLIYFSYDVKMKEKGDIPEGYSVSREKKERFSLILESASTNQTSMYLCASSPVGVWNEKLFFGSGTQLSVL.

This clone was seen a few times. The chain joins TRBV11-3 to TRBJ1-2; 8 bases fit TRBD1. The V segment lost 5 bases and the J segment 3 bases; nucleotides outside the gene matches: 11. Per the germline V gene, CDR1 is SGHNT and CDR2 is YENEEA. The CDR3 is 16 amino acids. CDR3 nucleotide sequence: TGTGCCAGCAGCCTAGGACAGGGCGGTGGAGACTATGGCTACACCTTC. It encodes CASSLGQGGGDYGYTF.

The CDR3 loop is CASSFLGTGAYEQYF. The CDR3 DNA sequence: TGTGCCAGTAGTTTTCTCGGGACAGGGGCTTACGAGCAGTACTTC. V is TRBV19 and J is TRBJ2-7; TRBD1 matches at 10 bases. The CDR3 has 15 amino acids. Losses at the gene ends were 5 bases for V and 4 bases for J; bases not matched to a gene: 8. Germline V gene data show CDR1 as LNHDA and CDR2 as SQIVND (reference sequence).

V usage is TRBV27 and J usage is TRBJ1-2; D may be TRBD1 (5 bases). This CDR3 spans 16 amino acids. The germline CDR1 and CDR2 sequences are MNHEY and SMNVEV (reference sequence). V lost 8 bases, J lost 0 bases, and 19 bases lay in between. The CDR3 is CASFTTRQPANYGYTF. Here the CDR3 DNA reads TGTGCCAGCTTCACCACCCGACAGCCAGCTAACTATGGCTACACCTTC.

A word on this clone: Within the sample, other DNA sequences also encode this same CDR3. The chain recombines TRBV30 with TRBJ2-7; TRBD2 is a possible D gene (7 bases). The CDR3 spans 13 residues. The V gene lost 0 bases and the J gene lost 3 bases, with 9 bases spanning the gap. Germline CDR1 GTSNPN, CDR2 SVGIG (reference sequence). The CDR3 DNA reads as TGTGCCTGGAGTGTAGGGGGGGGCTACGAGCAGTACTTC. Its translation: CAWSVGGGYEQYF.

This clone has only a few counts. This chain uses TRBV7-8 with TRBJ2-5; 14 nucleotides agree with TRBD2. Losses at the gene ends were 2 bases for V and 5 bases for J; bases not matched to a gene: 4. Germline V gene data show CDR1 as SGHVS and CDR2 as FQNEAQ. The CDR3 runs 16 residues. In nucleotides, the CDR3 is TGTGCCAGCAGCTTATTCCGACTAGCGGGAGGGGAGACCCAGTACTTC. It yields the protein CASSLFRLAGGETQYF.

V gene TRBV11-3 combines with J gene TRBJ2-1; the match to TRBD2 covers 8 bases. CDR3 size: 15 residues. V dropped 5 bases and J dropped 5; count of bases not matched to a gene: 8. Per germline, CDR1 SGHNT and CDR2 YENEEA. CDR3 protein: CASSRGGARNNEQFF. The DNA of the CDR3 is TGTGCCAGCAGCCGGGGGGGGGCCCGAAACAATGAGCAGTTCTTC.

The J gene is TRBJ2-1, the V gene TRBV9, with 9 bases fitting TRBD2. The CDR3 runs to 15 residues. The ends lost 0 bases at V and 5 bases at J; junction bases unmatched: 3. Germline V gene sequence: CDR1 SGDLS, CDR2 YYNGEE. The CDR3 loop is CASSVEAGGDNEQFF. The CDR3 coding sequence is TGTGCCAGCAGCGTAGAGGCGGGAGGGGACAATGAGCAGTTCTTC.

In nucleotides, the CDR3 is TGTGCCAGTAGTACGTACAGGAAGGAGCTTGGCTACACCTTC. Translated: CASSTYRKELGYTF. The rearrangement uses TRBV19 and TRBJ1-2; TRBD1 is a possible D gene (5 bases). The CDR3 length is 14 residues. The germline V gene encodes CDR1 LNHDA and CDR2 SQIVND (reference sequence). Trimming cost V 4 bases and J 7 bases, with 16 bases left between them.

V is TRBV28 and J is TRBJ1-2, with TRBD1 matching 7 bases. The trim removed 6 bases at V and 4 bases at J, leaving 17 bases unmatched. Per the germline V gene, CDR1 is MDHEN and CDR2 is SYDVKM. The CDR3 loop spans 17 amino acids. CDR3 nucleotides: TGTGCCAGCAGCCCGTCCGGGACAGTGACCTCTGGCTATGGCTACACCTTC. It encodes CASSPSGTVTSGYGYTF.

CDR3 residues: CASTRGVLELFF. The DNA of the CDR3 is TGTGCCAGCACCCGAGGGGTGCTGGAGCTGTTTTTT. The chain uses TRBV11-2 and TRBJ2-2; either TRBD1 or TRBD2 may fit D (5 bases each). The length of the CDR3 is 12 residues. Trimming removed 7 bases from V and 10 bases from J, with 13 bases in between. Germline V gene lookup returns CDR1 SGHAT and CDR2 FQNNGV.

This sequence joins TRBV19 and TRBJ2-2, with a weak D call TRBD2 (6 bases). CDR3 length: 17 residues. Germline lookup yields CDR1 LNHDA and CDR2 SQIVND (reference sequence). V lost 7 bases, J lost 5 bases, and 23 bases lay in between. The CDR3 DNA is TGTGCCAGTATGGAGCCCAACACTAAACTAGCTACCGGGGAGCTGTTTTTT. As protein: CASMEPNTKLATGELFF. The complete variable domain, with remaining parts taken from reference TRBV19 and TRBJ2-2, reads DGGITQSPKYLFRKEGQNVTLSCEQNLNHDAMYWYRQDPGQGLRLIYYSQIVNDFQKGDIAEGYSVSREKKESFPLTVTSAQKNPTAFYLCASMEPNTKLATGELFFGEGSRLTVL.

V is TRBV4-1 and J is TRBJ1-4; maybe TRBD1 (5 bases). This CDR3 spans 17 amino acids. CDR1 MGHRA and CDR2 YSYEKL come from the germline V gene. V was pared by 0 bases and J by 3 bases, with 14 bases between. The CDR3 region is CASSQDHALGANEKLFF. The DNA of the CDR3 is TGCGCCAGCAGCCAAGATCATGCGCTAGGGGCTAATGAAAAACTGTTTTTT.

This chain joins TRBV27 and TRBJ2-1, with TRBD2 identical over 7 bases. CDR1 is MNHEY and CDR2 is SMNVEV in the germline V gene (reference sequence). J was trimmed by 0 bases and V by 5 bases; bases with no gene match: 4. CDR3 length: 15 residues. In nucleotides, the CDR3 is TGTGCCAGCAGTCGTCAGCGGGGCTCCTACAATGAGCAGTTCTTC. It codes for CASSRQRGSYNEQFF.

V gene TRBV11-3 combines with J gene TRBJ2-1, with D unclear. V lost 5 bases and J lost 12, with 14 bases in between. Germline CDR1 and CDR2: SGHNT and YENEEA. CDR3 size: 12 residues. CDR3 in amino acids: CASSLKSERQFF. In DNA form, the CDR3 reads TGTGCCAGCAGCCTCAAAAGTGAGAGGCAGTTCTTC.

The chain has TRBV27 and TRBJ2-1; tentatively, D is TRBD2 (6 bases). V was cut by 3 bases and J by 7 bases, with 16 bases left in between. CDR3 length: 15 amino acids. Germline V gene sequence: CDR1 MNHEY, CDR2 SMNVEV (reference sequence). CDR3 in DNA: TGTGCCAGCAGTTTGTCAGCGGGTTTAGGAAATGAGCAGTTCTTC. This gives the protein CASSLSAGLGNEQFF.

J is TRBJ2-1 and V is TRBV7-2; tentative D call: TRBD1 (5 bases). Trimming removed 1 base at V and 7 bases at J, with 8 bases between. The CDR3 spans 13 residues. The germline gives CDR1 SGHTA, CDR2 FQGNSA. CDR3 in amino acids: CASSLGQMNEQFF. The CDR3 nucleotides are TGTGCCAGCAGCTTAGGACAGATGAATGAGCAGTTCTTC.

V gene TRBV25-1 combines with J gene TRBJ1-5, with a weak D call TRBD1 (6 bases). Germline V gene data show CDR1 as MGHDK and CDR2 as SYGVNS. The ends were cut back, 1 base at V and 5 bases at J, with 12 bases in the middle. CDR3 length: 15 amino acids. CDR3 nucleotides: TGTGCCAGCAGTGAATCGGGGGCCGGTTATCAGCCCCAGCATTTT. Translation: CASSESGAGYQPQHF.

The chain recombines TRBV5-1 with TRBJ2-7; 7 bases fit TRBD1. With 0 bases clipped from V and 4 bases from J, the junction kept 4 bases outside the gene matches. The CDR3 length is 14 residues. Germline loops: CDR1 SGHRS, CDR2 YFSETQ. The CDR3 bases are TGCGCCAGCAGCTTGGGAAGGGGGCTGTACGAGCAGTACTTC. The encoded protein is CASSLGRGLYEQYF.

This chain links TRBV19 with TRBJ2-6; D gene uncertain. Trimming took 3 bases from V and 5 from J, leaving 11 bases between them. The CDR3 is made up of 15 amino acids. Germline assignment: CDR1 LNHDA and CDR2 SQIVND (reference sequence). CDR3 protein: CASSISAPRANVLTF. The CDR3 nucleotides read TGTGCCAGTAGTATCTCGGCCCCAAGGGCCAACGTCCTGACTTTC.

The genes are TRBV9 and TRBJ2-3; 10 bases align to TRBD2. The length of the CDR3 is 16 residues. Germline assignment: CDR1 SGDLS and CDR2 YYNGEE. V lost 3 bases to trimming and J lost 2 bases; unmatched junction nucleotides: 6. The CDR3 coding sequence is TGTGCCAGCAGCGAGAGGACTAGCGGCCCCACAGATACGCAGTATTTT. It codes for CASSERTSGPTDTQYF.

This rearrangement joins TRBV7-2 to TRBJ1-1, with D unresolved. Trimming took 1 base from V and 4 from J, leaving 7 bases between them. CDR1 is SGHTA, CDR2 FQGNSA, per germline. The CDR3 length is 13 residues. This chain's CDR3 is CASSLDDGTEAFF. CDR3 DNA sequence: TGTGCCAGCAGCTTAGACGACGGCACTGAAGCTTTCTTT.